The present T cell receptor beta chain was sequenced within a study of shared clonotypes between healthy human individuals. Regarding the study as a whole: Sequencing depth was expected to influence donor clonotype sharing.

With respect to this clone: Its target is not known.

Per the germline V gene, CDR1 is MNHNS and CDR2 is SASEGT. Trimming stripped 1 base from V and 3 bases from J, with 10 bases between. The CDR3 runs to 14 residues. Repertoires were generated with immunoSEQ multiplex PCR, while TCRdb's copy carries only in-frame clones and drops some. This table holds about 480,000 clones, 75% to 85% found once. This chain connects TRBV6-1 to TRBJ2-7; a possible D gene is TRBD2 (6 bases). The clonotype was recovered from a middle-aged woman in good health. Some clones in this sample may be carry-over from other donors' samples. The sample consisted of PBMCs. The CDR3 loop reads CASSEVRGVYEQYF. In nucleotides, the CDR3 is TGTGCCAGCAGTGAAGTGCGGGGCGTCTACGAGCAGTACTTC.